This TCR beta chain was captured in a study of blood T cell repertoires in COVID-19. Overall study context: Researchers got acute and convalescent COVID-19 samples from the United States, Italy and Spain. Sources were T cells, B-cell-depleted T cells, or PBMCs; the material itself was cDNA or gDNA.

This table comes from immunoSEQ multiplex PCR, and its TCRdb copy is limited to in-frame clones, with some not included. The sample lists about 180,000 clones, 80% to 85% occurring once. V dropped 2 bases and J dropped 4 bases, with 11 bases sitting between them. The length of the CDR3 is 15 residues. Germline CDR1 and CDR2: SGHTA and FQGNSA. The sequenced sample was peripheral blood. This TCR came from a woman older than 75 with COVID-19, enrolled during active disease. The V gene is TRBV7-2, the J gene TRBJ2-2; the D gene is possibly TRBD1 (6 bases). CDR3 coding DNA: TGTGCCAGCAGCTTACTGCCAGGGGCCACCGGGGAGCTGTTTTTT. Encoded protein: CASSLLPGATGELFF.